This is a list of T cell receptor beta chains from one sample in a study of blood T cell repertoires in COVID-19. TCRdb's table, derived via immunoSEQ multiplex PCR, lists solely in-frame clones and lacks some. In the table there are 65,000 to 90,000 clones, approximately 77% of which are singletons. Sequencing was carried out using peripheral blood. The receptors come from a man aged 65-85 years with COVID-19, enrolled during active disease. The CDR3 runs from the conserved cysteine through the conserved F or W. The D gene is left open where the match is weak. Where a row states a size, it is once, few, many or the class of an expanded clone; other rows omit it.

D gene	V gene	clone size	J gene	CDR3 protein	CDR3 DNA
.	TRBV7-2	.	TRBJ2-3	CASRQSTDTQYF	TGTGCCAGCAGACAAAGCACAGATACGCAGTATTTT
TRBD1	TRBV7-2	few	TRBJ1-6	CASSLGQGAGSPLHF	TGTGCCAGCAGCCTAGGACAGGGGGCAGGGTCACCCCTCCACTTT
TRBD2	TRBV9	.	TRBJ2-1	CASSSRLAPIHEQFF	TGTGCCAGCAGCTCCAGACTAGCCCCCATCCATGAGCAGTTCTTC
TRBD2	TRBV7-3	.	TRBJ2-1	CASSPAGTTGGEQFF	TGTGCCAGCAGTCCCGCCGGGACTACGGGCGGTGAGCAGTTCTTC
TRBD1	TRBV9	.	TRBJ2-3	CASSGQGGRTFSTDTQYF	TGTGCCAGCAGCGGACAGGGGGGGAGGACCTTTAGCACAGATACGCAGTATTTT
.	TRBV27	few	TRBJ1-5	CASSLVSQGTQPQHF	TGTGCCAGCAGTTTAGTTTCACAGGGCACTCAGCCCCAGCATTTT
TRBD2	TRBV7-9	.	TRBJ2-7	CASSLSGISSYEQYF	TGTGCCAGCAGCCTTAGCGGGATTAGCTCCTACGAGCAGTACTTC
.	TRBV10-3	.	TRBJ1-2	CAISDELNYGYTF	TGTGCCATCAGTGATGAGTTGAACTATGGCTACACCTTC
.	TRBV20-1	.	TRBJ2-7	CSANEGVGSEQYF	TGCAGTGCTAATGAGGGAGTAGGCTCCGAGCAGTACTTC
TRBD1	TRBV28	.	TRBJ1-2	CASRKTGAYGYTF	TGTGCCAGCAGGAAAACAGGGGCCTATGGCTACACCTTC
.	TRBV4-3	.	TRBJ2-3	CASSQGTPNTQYF	TGCGCCAGCAGCCAGGGGACACCGAATACGCAGTATTTT
TRBD1	TRBV7-2	.	TRBJ2-2	CASSLEGATGELFF	TGTGCCAGCAGCCTCGAGGGGGCTACCGGGGAGCTGTTTTTT
.	TRBV21-1	.	TRBJ2-1	CASSKGVAKPYNEQFF	TGTGCCAGCAGCAAAGGAGTTGCCAAACCCTACAATGAGCAGTTCTTC
.	TRBV5-4	.	TRBJ1-2	CASSPRGAGMLRYTF	TGTGCCAGCAGCCCACGGGGGGCAGGAATGCTACGCTACACCTTC
.	TRBV4-2	.	TRBJ2-2	CASSQESTAATGELFF	TGTGCCAGCAGCCAAGAGAGCACAGCCGCCACCGGGGAGCTGTTTTTT
.	TRBV27	.	TRBJ2-1	CASNFGGGALYNEQFF	TGTGCCAGCAACTTTGGAGGAGGGGCCCTCTACAATGAGCAGTTCTTC
TRBD2	TRBV27	.	TRBJ2-1	CASCSLAGGSYNEQFF	TGTGCCAGCTGTTCACTAGCGGGAGGCAGCTACAATGAGCAGTTCTTC
TRBD1	TRBV27	.	TRBJ2-3	CASRLTGVALKDTQYF	TGTGCCAGCAGGTTAACAGGGGTCGCGTTAAAGGATACGCAGTATTTT
TRBD2	TRBV19	.	TRBJ2-7	CASSKLAGGKGEQYF	TGTGCCAGTTCGAAACTAGCGGGAGGAAAAGGCGAGCAGTACTTC
TRBD2	TRBV10-3	.	TRBJ2-7	CAISVGGTSYEQYF	TGTGCCATCAGTGTGGGGGGGACTAGCTACGAGCAGTACTTC
TRBD2	TRBV18	.	TRBJ2-2	CASSLPGLDPVGELFF	TGTGCCAGCTCCCTGCCCGGACTAGATCCTGTCGGGGAGCTGTTTTTT
.	TRBV7-2	.	TRBJ2-7	CASSSLTAYEQYF	TGTGCCAGCAGCTCCCTGACAGCCTACGAGCAGTACTTC
TRBD1	TRBV11-2	.	TRBJ2-7	CASSSGTGIFEQYF	TGTGCCAGCAGCTCCGGGACAGGGATTTTCGAGCAGTACTTC
TRBD2	TRBV10-3	.	TRBJ2-2	CPITGGAAGELFF	TGCCCCATCACCGGGGGGGCAGCGGGGGAGCTGTTTTTT
.	TRBV29-1	many	TRBJ1-1	CSVDPQGGRTEAFF	TGCAGCGTTGATCCCCAGGGAGGGAGGACTGAAGCTTTCTTT
.	TRBV7-3	.	TRBJ1-3	CASSLTAGAKSTIYF	TGTGCCAGCAGCTTAACAGCAGGGGCGAAGAGCACCATATATTTT
.	TRBV10-3	.	TRBJ2-7	CAIRGDSYEQYF	TGTGCCATCAGGGGAGATTCTTACGAGCAGTACTTC
TRBD2	TRBV5-1	.	TRBJ2-1	CASDSQAGGSSYNEQFF	TGCGCCAGCGACTCCCAGGCGGGGGGATCGAGCTACAATGAGCAGTTCTTC
TRBD2	TRBV9	once	TRBJ2-1	CASSVGSGSDEQFF	TGTGCCAGCAGCGTAGGCAGCGGGAGCGATGAGCAGTTCTTC
TRBD1	TRBV24-1	.	TRBJ2-2	CATRQGGNTGELFF	TGTGCCACACGACAGGGGGGAAACACCGGGGAGCTGTTTTTT
.	TRBV3-1/TRBV3-2	once	TRBJ2-2	CASSLGPRGDTGELFF	TGTGCCAGCAGCTTAGGCCCCAGGGGGGATACCGGGGAGCTGTTTTTT
.	TRBV7-9	.	TRBJ1-1	CASSVVEQLEAFF	TGTGCCAGCAGCGTAGTGGAACAGCTTGAAGCTTTCTTT
TRBD1	TRBV4-2	many	TRBJ1-1	CASSHDRGQRAEAFF	TGTGCCAGCAGCCACGACAGGGGGCAGAGGGCTGAAGCTTTCTTT
.	TRBV7-3	few	TRBJ2-1	CASSLGTWSLNEQFF	TGTGCCAGCAGCTTAGGTACTTGGTCCTTAAATGAGCAGTTCTTC
.	TRBV19	.	TRBJ2-1	CASSIVWAGQGKFF	TGTGCCAGTAGTATAGTATGGGCGGGCCAGGGGAAGTTCTTC
TRBD1	TRBV10-3	.	TRBJ1-3	CAISNRGMDGNTIYF	TGTGCCATCAGTAACAGGGGGATGGATGGAAACACCATATATTTT
TRBD1	TRBV28	.	TRBJ2-7	CATNRGSYEQYF	TGTGCCACAAACAGGGGTTCCTACGAGCAGTACTTC
.	TRBV5-5	.	TRBJ2-1	CASSSTGTQVNNEQFF	TGTGCCAGCAGCTCAACCGGGACACAAGTCAACAATGAGCAGTTCTTC
.	TRBV9	few	TRBJ1-1	CASSVGRVVTEAFF	TGTGCCAGCAGCGTGGGCAGGGTTGTCACTGAAGCTTTCTTT
TRBD1	TRBV7-9	.	TRBJ2-7	CASRPGTGTYEQYF	TGTGCCAGCAGGCCCGGGACAGGGACTTACGAGCAGTACTTC
.	TRBV5-6	.	TRBJ1-1	CASSGLDRNTEAFF	TGTGCCAGCAGCGGGTTGGACAGGAACACTGAAGCTTTCTTT
.	TRBV28	.	TRBJ2-7	CASSPRPGSFYEQYF	TGTGCCAGCAGTCCGCGACCGGGGTCCTTCTACGAGCAGTACTTC
.	TRBV2	.	TRBJ1-2	CASTQNRAGSYGYTF	TGTGCCAGCACTCAAAACCGGGCGGGAAGCTATGGCTACACCTTC
.	TRBV19	.	TRBJ2-7	CASSIRTKNEQYF	TGTGCCAGTAGTATTAGGACAAAAAACGAGCAGTACTTC
TRBD1	TRBV5-5	.	TRBJ2-7	CASSFDSGQAKYEQYF	TGTGCCAGCAGCTTTGACTCGGGACAGGCCAAATACGAGCAGTACTTC
TRBD2	TRBV27	.	TRBJ2-1	CASSRSGGSYNEQFF	TGTGCCAGCAGTCGAAGCGGGGGCTCCTACAATGAGCAGTTCTTC
.	TRBV5-1	.	TRBJ2-2	CASSVVANTGELFF	TGCGCCAGCAGTGTAGTCGCGAACACCGGGGAGCTGTTTTTT